The rows below give T cell receptor beta chains drawn from one sample of a study of regulatory T cells in long-lasting Graves disease. MiXCR, applied by TCRdb to the multiplex PCR reads, yields one record per CDR3 protein. Here the sample spans about 340,000 distinct CDR3 sequences, around 20% being singletons. This specimen consisted of peripheral blood mononuclear cells (PBMCs), obtained when the disease was refractory, from a patient treated with antithyroid drugs. The receptors stem from a female donor with Graves disease. The CDR3 runs from the conserved cysteine through the conserved F or W. D genes are given only for firm matches. Size is stated for part of the rows, as once, few or many counts, or as a class when the clone is expanded.

clone_size: many; v_call: TRBV2; d_call: NA; j_call: TRBJ2-5; cdr3_nt: TGTGCCAGCAGTGAGAGAGCTCAAGAGACCCAGTACTTC; cdr3_aa: CASSERAQETQYF
clone_size: few; v_call: TRBV12-3/TRBV12-4; d_call: NA; j_call: TRBJ1-2; cdr3_nt: TGTGCCAGCAGTCGCTTACCGGGTCCGTCGGGCTACACCTTC; cdr3_aa: CASSRLPGPSGYTF
clone_size: few; v_call: TRBV10-3; d_call: TRBD2; j_call: TRBJ2-7; cdr3_nt: TGTGCCATCAGCTTTTCTTCTAGCGGATCTTCCTACGAGCAGTACTTC; cdr3_aa: CAISFSSSGSSYEQYF
clone_size: NA; v_call: TRBV19; d_call: NA; j_call: TRBJ1-6; cdr3_nt: TGTGCCAGTAGTATAGCTACAGCCTATAATTCACCCCTCCACTTT; cdr3_aa: CASSIATAYNSPLHF
clone_size: many; v_call: TRBV10-2; d_call: NA; j_call: TRBJ2-7; cdr3_nt: TGCGCCAGCAGCACCGGCGGGACCCCGACCTTC; cdr3_aa: CASSTGGTPTF
clone_size: NA; v_call: TRBV6-5; d_call: NA; j_call: TRBJ2-6; cdr3_nt: TGTGCCAGCAGTTCCCCCCCGGTGCGGATATTAGCTGGGGCCAACGTCCTGACTTTC; cdr3_aa: CASSSPPVRILAGANVLTF
clone_size: NA; v_call: TRBV12-3/TRBV12-4; d_call: NA; j_call: TRBJ1-1; cdr3_nt: TGTGCCAGCAGTGTAGGGGAGGTGAACACTGAAGCTTTCTTT; cdr3_aa: CASSVGEVNTEAFF
clone_size: many; v_call: TRBV7-6; d_call: NA; j_call: TRBJ1-2; cdr3_nt: TGTGCCAGCAGCTTAGACACAGGGAACTATGGCTACACCTTC; cdr3_aa: CASSLDTGNYGYTF
clone_size: many; v_call: TRBV5-8; d_call: NA; j_call: TRBJ1-4; cdr3_nt: TGTGCCAGCAGCTTGGGGGGGAGGTCTGAAAAACTGTTTTTT; cdr3_aa: CASSLGGRSEKLFF
clone_size: many; v_call: TRBV14; d_call: NA; j_call: TRBJ2-5; cdr3_nt: TGTGCCAGCAGCCTCTCGGGGCTAGGGGAGACCCAGTACTTC; cdr3_aa: CASSLSGLGETQYF
clone_size: NA; v_call: TRBV12-3/TRBV12-4; d_call: NA; j_call: TRBJ2-3; cdr3_nt: TGTGCCAGCAGTACAGCAGATACGCAGTATTTT; cdr3_aa: CASSTADTQYF
clone_size: many; v_call: TRBV10-1; d_call: NA; j_call: TRBJ2-7; cdr3_nt: TGCGCCAGCAGTGATAGGCTGGGGGACGAGCAGTACTTC; cdr3_aa: CASSDRLGDEQYF
clone_size: many; v_call: TRBV20-1; d_call: NA; j_call: TRBJ1-2; cdr3_nt: TGCAGTGCTAGCCCTTCGACAGGCCTCCTGGGGGGCTACACCTTC; cdr3_aa: CSASPSTGLLGGYTF
clone_size: few; v_call: TRBV19; d_call: TRBD1; j_call: TRBJ2-7; cdr3_nt: TGTGCCAGTAGTGCTCACCGGGACAGGGGGTTTCGGGAGCAGTACTTC; cdr3_aa: CASSAHRDRGFREQYF
clone_size: NA; v_call: TRBV18; d_call: NA; j_call: TRBJ2-5; cdr3_nt: TGTGCCAGCTCACCGACTTTGGCGGAGACCCAGTACTTC; cdr3_aa: CASSPTLAETQYF
clone_size: few; v_call: TRBV30; d_call: TRBD1; j_call: TRBJ2-3; cdr3_nt: TGTGCCTGGAGTACGGGGGACAGGGATGGAGATACGCAGTATTTT; cdr3_aa: CAWSTGDRDGDTQYF
clone_size: many; v_call: TRBV18; d_call: NA; j_call: TRBJ1-2; cdr3_nt: TGTGCCAGCTCACCAGGCAGGGAGGGCGGCTACACCTTC; cdr3_aa: CASSPGREGGYTF
clone_size: NA; v_call: TRBV4-1; d_call: NA; j_call: TRBJ1-2; cdr3_nt: TGCGCCAGCAGCCAAGATGAAGGTTATGGCTACACCTTC; cdr3_aa: CASSQDEGYGYTF
clone_size: NA; v_call: TRBV2; d_call: NA; j_call: TRBJ1-5; cdr3_nt: TGTGCCACCGGAGGGCCTAATCAGCCCCAGCATTTT; cdr3_aa: CATGGPNQPQHF
clone_size: many; v_call: TRBV14; d_call: NA; j_call: TRBJ1-2; cdr3_nt: TGTGCCAGCAGCCAAGGGTGGCAGGGAGGCCAGGGCTACACCTTC; cdr3_aa: CASSQGWQGGQGYTF
clone_size: many; v_call: TRBV20-1; d_call: TRBD1; j_call: TRBJ2-7; cdr3_nt: TGCAGTGCTAGTCTTGCGGGACAGGCGGCCTACGAGCAGTACTTC; cdr3_aa: CSASLAGQAAYEQYF
clone_size: NA; v_call: TRBV7-2; d_call: NA; j_call: TRBJ1-2; cdr3_nt: TGTGCCAGCAGCTTAGCTTGGAGGGTTCCGGGCTACACCTTC; cdr3_aa: CASSLAWRVPGYTF
clone_size: NA; v_call: TRBV3-1; d_call: TRBD2; j_call: TRBJ2-2; cdr3_nt: TGTGCCAGCAGCCAAGACAATAGCGGGAGACGTGTGGAGCTGTTTTTT; cdr3_aa: CASSQDNSGRRVELFF